The rows below give T cell receptor beta chains drawn from one sample of a study of T cells in Graves' hyperthyroidism and ophthalmopathy. One entry per CDR3 protein, called by TCRdb with MiXCR from the multiplex PCR reads. Altogether about 600,000 distinct CDR3 sequences are present, over 12% being singletons, with the ten largest covering 6.5% to 9%. Material: blood. Every receptor here comes from a woman aged 18 to 35 with Graves' ophthalmopathy. CDR3s include the opening cysteine and the closing phenylalanine or tryptophan. The D gene is left open where the match is weak. Not all rows give a size; the values are once, few, many and, for expanded clones, a class.

J: TRBJ2-7; D: TRBD1; V: TRBV27; size: NA; DNA: TGTGCCAGCAAGGCAGGGGGCGCGTCCTACGAGCAGTACTTC; CDR3: CASKAGGASYEQYF
J: TRBJ1-2; D: TRBD1; V: TRBV14; size: once; DNA: TGTGCCAGCAGCCAATTGGGGCCTGGACAGGTCTATCCCGGTGGCTACACCTTC; CDR3: CASSQLGPGQVYPGGYTF
J: TRBJ2-7; D: TRBD2; V: TRBV9; size: many; DNA: TGTGCCAGCAGCCCAGCGGGGACTAGCGACGAGCAGTACTTC; CDR3: CASSPAGTSDEQYF
J: TRBJ2-7; D: TRBD1; V: TRBV4-2; size: many; DNA: TGTGCCAGCAGCCAAGGTCGACAGGGGTACGAGCAGTACTTC; CDR3: CASSQGRQGYEQYF
J: TRBJ2-7; D: TRBD1; V: TRBV28; size: NA; DNA: TGTGCCAGCAGTTTAGAGGGACAGATCTTCGACGAGCAGTACTTC; CDR3: CASSLEGQIFDEQYF
J: TRBJ1-1; D: TRBD1; V: TRBV28; size: NA; DNA: TGTGCCAGCAGTCCCACCGCCGGGACAGGGGCCACTGAAGCTTTCTTT; CDR3: CASSPTAGTGATEAFF
J: TRBJ2-7; D: TRBD1; V: TRBV4-3; size: NA; DNA: TGCGCCAGCAGCGAATTAGACGACAGGGGAATCTACGAGCAGTACTTC; CDR3: CASSELDDRGIYEQYF
J: TRBJ2-1; D: TRBD1; V: TRBV5-1; size: many; DNA: TGCGCCAGCAGCATTGGACAGGGGGCGAGAAATGAGCAGTTCTTC; CDR3: CASSIGQGARNEQFF
J: TRBJ2-7; D: TRBD2; V: TRBV19; size: NA; DNA: TGTGCCAGTAGTATAAACGGGGCGACTAGCGGCGAGCAGTACTTC; CDR3: CASSINGATSGEQYF
J: TRBJ1-1; D: TRBD1; V: TRBV9; size: NA; DNA: TGTGCCAGCAGCCCCCCCGGGACAGGGGTGGGCACTGAAGCTTTCTTT; CDR3: CASSPPGTGVGTEAFF
J: TRBJ2-2; D: NA; V: TRBV7-6; size: many; DNA: TGTGCCAGCAGCCAGGGAAACACCGGGGAGCTGTTTTTT; CDR3: CASSQGNTGELFF
J: TRBJ2-7; D: NA; V: TRBV5-1; size: NA; DNA: TGCGCCAGTGCGCGCGGTGGTTGGGAGCAGTACTTC; CDR3: CASARGGWEQYF
J: TRBJ2-7; D: TRBD1; V: TRBV5-6; size: few; DNA: TGTGCCAGCAGCTCTCCCGCACTTCGGGACAGCTCCTACGAGCAGTACTTC; CDR3: CASSSPALRDSSYEQYF
J: TRBJ2-1; D: NA; V: TRBV7-9; size: many; DNA: TGTGCCAGCAGCTTAGCCGGACAGATTGGGGTCAATGAGCAGTTCTTC; CDR3: CASSLAGQIGVNEQFF
J: TRBJ2-1; D: TRBD2; V: TRBV4-1; size: few; DNA: TGCGCCAGCAGCCAAGGAGGAGCGGGAGGGCGCCGTGGTGAGCAGTTCTTC; CDR3: CASSQGGAGGRRGEQFF
J: TRBJ1-3; D: NA; V: TRBV12-5; size: many; DNA: TGTGCTAGTGGGAGGGAGTCTGGAAACACCATATATTTT; CDR3: CASGRESGNTIYF
J: TRBJ2-7; D: TRBD1; V: TRBV3-1; size: many; DNA: TGTGCCAGCAGCCACAGACGGGACAGGGCTTACGAGCAGTACTTC; CDR3: CASSHRRDRAYEQYF
J: TRBJ2-7; D: TRBD2; V: TRBV28; size: NA; DNA: TGTGCCAGCAGTTCTTTACTCGGGGGGTTCGAGCAGTACTTC; CDR3: CASSSLLGGFEQYF
J: TRBJ2-1; D: TRBD2; V: TRBV20-1; size: few; DNA: TGCAGTGCCACACACATAGCGGGAGGGCCCGGCGAGCAGTTCTTC; CDR3: CSATHIAGGPGEQFF
J: TRBJ1-3; D: NA; V: TRBV7-9; size: NA; DNA: TGTGCCAGCAGCCAACCTCGGGGGCTCTTGAGATCTGGAAACACCATATATTTT; CDR3: CASSQPRGLLRSGNTIYF
J: TRBJ2-7; D: NA; V: TRBV10-2; size: many; DNA: TGCGCCAGCACAGCCGGGACCCCCTTTGGGGAGCAGTACTTC; CDR3: CASTAGTPFGEQYF
J: TRBJ1-1; D: TRBD1; V: TRBV7-9; size: many; DNA: TGTGCCAGCAGCGGATCCGGGACAGGTAACACTGAAGCTTTCTTT; CDR3: CASSGSGTGNTEAFF
J: TRBJ2-2; D: NA; V: TRBV19; size: many; DNA: TGTGCCAGTAGCTGGAGGAACACCGGGGAGCTGTTTTTT; CDR3: CASSWRNTGELFF
J: TRBJ1-5; D: NA; V: TRBV7-2; size: many; DNA: TGTGCCAGCAGCTTCCTCACTGGCGGAAGCACAGATACGCAGCATTTT; CDR3: CASSFLTGGSTDTQHF
J: TRBJ2-7; D: TRBD2; V: TRBV4-2; size: many; DNA: TGTGCCAGCAGCCAAGATGGGACTAGCGGGAGCTACGAGCAGTACTTC; CDR3: CASSQDGTSGSYEQYF
J: TRBJ1-1; D: TRBD1; V: TRBV7-3; size: many; DNA: TGTGCCAGCAGCTCCGGGACAGGCACTGAAGCTTTCTTT; CDR3: CASSSGTGTEAFF
J: TRBJ2-5; D: TRBD2; V: TRBV3-1; size: NA; DNA: TGTGCCAGCAGTTTTCCCCGGGGAGGGCTAGAGACCCAGTACTTC; CDR3: CASSFPRGGLETQYF